The clone carrying this T cell receptor (beta chain) was counted a few times. Its antigen is undetermined. The CDR3 runs 16 residues. With 6 bases clipped from V and 0 bases from J, the junction kept 9 bases outside the gene matches. The germline gives CDR1 LNHDA, CDR2 SQIVND (reference sequence). The data derive from a study of cytomegalovirus exposure and HLA in healthy donors. Whole-study findings and limits: Exclusion as indistinguishable affected some V segments, including TRBV6-2 and TRBV6-3. Cytomegalovirus association was listed for approximately 160 TCR beta chains. In a later analysis, TCR association rates varied by HLA locus: DRB1 most, HLA-C fewest.

The primer mix had 60 Vbeta and 13 Jbeta primers. Assay used: immunoSEQ multiplex PCR; TCRdb lists only in-frame clones, some missing. The sample has some 180,000 clones, around 75% seen once. The source material was PBMCs. The chain joins TRBV19 to TRBJ1-1; 8 bases fit TRBD1. The receptor was isolated from a female donor in good health and CMV-seronegative. CDR3 in amino acids: CASRPRTGTMNTEAFF. In nucleotides, the CDR3 is TGTGCCAGTAGACCAAGGACAGGGACTATGAACACTGAAGCTTTCTTT.